Shown below are 11 T cell receptor beta chains from a single sample sequenced in a study of T cells after yellow fever vaccination. TCRdb called the 5' RACE reads again in MiXCR, with one record for every CDR3 protein. The sample consists of 500,000 to 650,000 distinct CDR3 sequences, less than 20% of them appearing once. The specimen comprised PBMCs, sampled 5 days after the first yellow fever vaccination. The receptor source for this set is a young man who received the YFV17D yellow fever vaccine.

The rearrangement joins TRBV5-1 to TRBJ1-2; a weak D match, TRBD1 (5 bases). The CDR3 extends over 12 amino acids. Germline CDR1 is SGHRS and CDR2 is YFSETQ. V dropped 7 bases and J dropped 6 bases, with 13 bases sitting between them. The DNA of the CDR3 is TGCGCCAGCCGGGGGAGCAGCGATGGCTACACCTTC. This sequence encodes CASRGSSDGYTF.

In this sample, this clonotype turned up a few times. The rearrangement links TRBV4-3 to TRBJ2-3; no firm D call. Germline CDR1 and CDR2: LGHNA and YSLEER. The CDR3 is 14 residues long. With 4 bases removed from V and 2 bases from J, the gap between germline ends came to 10 bases. DNA for the CDR3: TGCGCCAGCAGCCCTCGGACCCTCACAGATACGCAGTATTTT. Its translation: CASSPRTLTDTQYF.

The CDR3 reads CASSVSLAEQFF. The CDR3 DNA reads TGTGCCAGCAGTGTCAGTTTGGCTGAGCAGTTCTTC. The chain is built from TRBV6-5 and TRBJ2-1; D is unresolved. The V gene's germline CDR1 is MNHEY and CDR2 SVGAGI. This CDR3 contains 12 residues. V lost 5 bases, J lost 9 bases, and 11 bases lay in between.

This clonotype was found a few times. The V and J genes are TRBV4-2 and TRBJ1-6, with 8 bases fitting TRBD1. The CDR3 extends over 14 amino acids. V lost 5 bases, J lost 10 bases, and 7 bases stayed unmatched. Germline CDR1 reads LGHNA; CDR2 reads YNFKEQ. The CDR3 DNA is TGTGCCAGCAGCGCGGACAGGGTCGAGTCACCCCTCCACTTT. Its protein is CASSADRVESPLHF.

The chain is built from TRBV19 and TRBJ1-6, with 12 bases matching TRBD1. Germline V gene sequence: CDR1 LNHDA, CDR2 SQIVND (reference sequence). V was pared by 8 bases and J by 7 bases, with 6 bases of the junction left unmatched. The CDR3 has 15 residues. The CDR3 region has the DNA TGTGCCAGTCGACCGGGGACAGGGGGCAATTCACCCCTCCACTTT. It yields the protein CASRPGTGGNSPLHF.

The genes are TRBV5-1 and TRBJ2-4; D possibly uses TRBD1 or TRBD2 (6 bases each). This CDR3 comprises 13 residues. The V gene lost 8 bases and the J gene lost 6 bases, with 15 bases spanning the gap. The germline gives CDR1 SGHRS, CDR2 YFSETQ. The CDR3 region has the DNA TGCGCCAGTACCTACGAGGGGGGAAACATTCAGTACTTC. Its translation is CASTYEGGNIQYF.

This clonotype was seen many times. This chain connects TRBV10-3 to TRBJ2-2, with D uncertain. Per the germline V gene, CDR1 is ENHRY and CDR2 is SYGVKD. The V gene lost 10 bases and the J gene lost 4 bases, with 13 bases spanning the gap. The CDR3 is 13 amino acids. CDR3 coding DNA: TGTGCCACCCGGACCAGTGGCACCGGGGAGCTGTTTTTT. Its translation is CATRTSGTGELFF.

This chain joins TRBV5-1 and TRBJ2-1; 9 bases are shared with TRBD1. The CDR3 covers 17 residues. Germline CDR1 is SGHRS and CDR2 is YFSETQ. V was clipped by 4 bases and J by 5 bases; unmatched bases: 13. The CDR3: CASSLGTGTTSNNEQFF. The DNA of the CDR3 is TGCGCCAGCAGCCTGGGGACAGGGACCACCTCAAACAATGAGCAGTTCTTC.

The chain joins TRBV12-3 or TRBV12-4 to TRBJ2-5; D is uncertain. This CDR3 comprises 14 residues. Trimming pared 0 bases from V and 3 bases from J, leaving 8 bases between. CDR3 region: CASSLAPNEETQYF. Here the CDR3 DNA reads TGTGCCAGCAGTTTAGCACCTAATGAAGAGACCCAGTACTTC.

CDR3 sequence: CASSYSPGIDEQYF. Here the CDR3 DNA reads TGTGCCAGCAGTTACTCGCCAGGGATCGACGAGCAGTACTTC. The gene calls are TRBV6-5 and TRBJ2-7; maybe TRBD1 (5 bases). The CDR3 runs to 14 residues. Germline V gives CDR1 MNHEY, CDR2 SVGAGI. Between the trimmed V and J ends, which lost 0 bases and 5 bases, there was a span of 11 bases.

This clonotype was found a few times. The chain carries TRBV19 and TRBJ1-1; 7 bases fit TRBD1. V trimming: 6 bases; J trimming: 3 bases; junction bases outside the gene matches: 13. Germline CDR1 LNHDA, CDR2 SQIVND (reference sequence). The CDR3 is made up of 16 amino acids. The CDR3 is CASSPAATGLDTEAFF. In DNA form, the CDR3 reads TGTGCCAGTAGCCCGGCCGCGACAGGGTTGGACACTGAAGCTTTCTTT.